These 3 T cell receptor beta chains came from one sample sequenced in a study of OX40 agonist ivuxolimab in advanced cancers. Some clones are missing from TCRdb's copy, which holds only in-frame ones; the method was immunoSEQ multiplex PCR. The data hold about 66,000 clones, with 85% to 90% observed a single time. The material sequenced was CD4+ or CD8+ T cells sorted from blood, taken in a trial of the OX40 agonist ivuxolimab. The receptors were sampled from an adult with an advanced solid tumor such as melanoma, head and neck, liver or kidney cancer.

V is TRBV6-1 and J is TRBJ1-2; 9 nucleotides match TRBD1. CDR1 and CDR2 from the germline V gene are MNHNS and SASEGT. The CDR3 spans 16 residues. V dropped 2 bases and J dropped 12; count of bases not matched to a gene: 16. The CDR3 loop reads CASSEPAGTGSFADTF. DNA of the CDR3: TGTGCCAGCAGTGAACCCGCCGGGACAGGGAGCTTCGCTGACACCTTC.

The chain uses TRBV5-4 and TRBJ1-2; D possibly corresponds to TRBD1 (5 bases). The CDR3 contains 15 residues. Trimming took 2 bases from V and 4 from J, leaving 15 bases between them. Germline lookup yields CDR1 SGHNT and CDR2 YYREEE (reference sequence). CDR3 loop: CASSFAQGSGYGYTF. The CDR3 DNA sequence: TGTGCCAGCAGCTTCGCCCAGGGATCGGGCTATGGCTACACCTTC.

This chain uses TRBV5-1 with TRBJ2-7, with D perhaps matching TRBD1 (7 bases). The CDR3 sequence is 14 residues long. V was trimmed by 0 bases and J by 3 bases, leaving 10 bases between them. CDR1 and CDR2 (germline): SGHRS, YFSETQ. The CDR3 DNA reads as TGCGCCAGCAGCTTGGGACAGGGACTCTACGAGCAGTACTTC. This sequence encodes CASSLGQGLYEQYF.